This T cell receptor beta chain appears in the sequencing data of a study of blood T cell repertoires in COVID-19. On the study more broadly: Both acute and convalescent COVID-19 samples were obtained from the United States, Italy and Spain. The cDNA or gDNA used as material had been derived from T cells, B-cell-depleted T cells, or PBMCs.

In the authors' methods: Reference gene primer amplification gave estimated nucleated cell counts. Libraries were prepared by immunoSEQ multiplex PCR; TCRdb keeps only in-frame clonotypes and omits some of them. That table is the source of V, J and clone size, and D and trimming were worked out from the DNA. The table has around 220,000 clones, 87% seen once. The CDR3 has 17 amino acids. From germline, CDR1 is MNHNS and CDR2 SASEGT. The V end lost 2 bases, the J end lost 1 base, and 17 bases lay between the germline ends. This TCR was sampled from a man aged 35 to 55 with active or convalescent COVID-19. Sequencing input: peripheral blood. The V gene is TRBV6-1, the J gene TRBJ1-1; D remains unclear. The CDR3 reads CASSEYFGRTPNTEAFF. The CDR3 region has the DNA TGTGCCAGCAGTGAATATTTTGGGCGAACACCGAACACTGAAGCTTTCTTT.